Described below is a single T cell receptor (beta chain) sequence and its context. Its antigen is still unknown. No clone much larger than this one lies a single base away; base qualities are absent. This specimen belongs to a study of preoperative IRX-2 immunotherapy in early breast cancer (dated by TCRdb to about 2019). Library preparation used the immunoSEQ multiplex PCR assay. The table comes from immuneACCESS by way of TCRdb, which keeps in-frame sequences with V and J called. Part of the clones is missing from these tables; in studies checked, under half for an unresolved V gene and the rest for unknown reasons. The sample profile shows 2,500 to 3,500 clones; over 75% of them were found once. The ten biggest clones cover roughly 8% of the sample. The CDR3, cysteine through phenylalanine, is 15 amino acids long. Only the CDR3 region is kept as DNA, spanning 45 bases read in frame from base 1. The germline V gene provides CDR1 MNHGY and CDR2 SAAAGT. V sheds 5 bases and J sheds 3 bases, leaving 16 bases between their ends.

What the treatment or condition label conveys for this sample: preoperative locoregional IRX-2 cytokine immunotherapy. The samples were obtained from a phase Ib study that tested preoperative, locoregional IRX-2 cytokine immunotherapy meant to prime immune responses. Donors were patients with early-stage breast cancer who received IRX-2 before surgery. The sequence links TRBV6-8 to TRBJ1-2, with the D gene not confidently named. The sequence came from a human donor with breast cancer. The sample consisted of tumor tissue, taken after IRX-2 immunotherapy. The bases are TGTGCCAGCAGTAAATCCGCGGGAGCTTACTATGGCTACACCTTC. Translated, this gives CASSKSAGAYYGYTF.